The 28 T cell receptor beta chains given below trace back to one sample, sequenced in a study of OX40 agonist ivuxolimab in advanced cancers. The protocol was immunoSEQ multiplex PCR, while the TCRdb copy is restricted to in-frame clones and leaves out a portion. This sample has 40,000 to 55,000 clones; 90% to 95% occur once, and the top ten carry approximately 23%. This material consisted of CD4+ or CD8+ T cells sorted from blood, taken in a trial of the OX40 agonist ivuxolimab. These receptors were obtained from an adult with an advanced solid tumor such as melanoma, head and neck, liver or kidney cancer.

The rearrangement joins TRBV11-2 to TRBJ2-2; D is unresolved. Germline CDR1 and CDR2: SGHAT and FQNNGV. CDR3 length: 13 residues. Deletions cut 1 base from V and 4 bases from J, with 4 bases between. CDR3 residues: CASSLAFTGELFF. CDR3 nucleotides: TGTGCCAGCAGCTTAGCCTTCACCGGGGAGCTGTTTTTT.

J is TRBJ1-2 and V is TRBV14; 7 bases match TRBD1. Germline CDR1 SGHDN, CDR2 FVKESK. Losses at the gene ends were 4 bases for V and 7 bases for J; bases not matched to a gene: 33. The CDR3 is made up of 22 amino acids. The CDR3 region is CASSLRRQGGIGDGIGLGGYTF. The CDR3 DNA is TGTGCCAGCAGCCTCCGCCGACAGGGAGGAATAGGAGACGGCATCGGACTCGGTGGCTACACCTTC.

V is TRBV6-6 and J is TRBJ2-3; 10 bases are a match to TRBD2. Per germline, CDR1 MNHNY and CDR2 SVGAGI (reference sequence). The CDR3 contains 16 residues. J was trimmed by 6 bases and V by 8 bases; bases with no gene match: 14. The CDR3 DNA sequence: TGTGCCAGCGCTTCCCATCCAGCGGGAGGGCGTGATACGCAGTATTTT. Protein product: CASASHPAGGRDTQYF.

The genes are TRBV15 and TRBJ1-5; no reliable D call. V lost 3 bases and J 6 bases, leaving 6 bases between the germline ends. The germline gives CDR1 LNHNV, CDR2 YYDKDF (reference sequence). The CDR3 covers 12 residues. The CDR3 loop reads CATSSLGQPQHF. The CDR3, as DNA: TGTGCCACCAGCAGTTTGGGTCAGCCCCAGCATTTT.

The V and J genes are TRBV7-8 and TRBJ2-3; no firm D call. The CDR3 covers 15 residues. The V and J ends lost 0 bases and 1 base respectively, with 8 bases between them. From germline, CDR1 is SGHVS and CDR2 FQNEAQ. CDR3 coding DNA: TGTGCCAGCAGCTTAGCGAGAAGCGGCACAGATACGCAGTATTTT. Translated: CASSLARSGTDTQYF.

The chain carries TRBV10-2 and TRBJ2-3; possibly TRBD1 for D (6 bases). Germline V CDR1 and CDR2: WSHSY, SAAADI. V was shortened by 8 bases and J by 3 bases, with 9 bases between the two germline ends. The CDR3 is 12 residues long. The CDR3 DNA sequence: TGCGCCAGCTGGGACAAAACAGATACGCAGTATTTT. This codes for CASWDKTDTQYF.

The rearrangement links TRBV4-1 to TRBJ2-2, with TRBD2 matching over 8 bases. This CDR3 contains 18 residues. CDR1 MGHRA and CDR2 YSYEKL come from the germline V gene. Trimming removed 3 bases from V and 4 bases from J; junction bases left unmatched: 13. The CDR3 DNA reads TGCGCCAGCAGCCACTCGCCGGGACGGGAGGGCCGCACCGGGGAGCTGTTTTTT. Translated, it gives CASSHSPGREGRTGELFF.

This clone was found once. CDR3 sequence reads: CASRKTSGYEQYF. DNA of the CDR3: TGTGCCAGCAGGAAGACTAGCGGCTACGAGCAGTACTTC. The rearrangement uses TRBV2 and TRBJ2-7, with TRBD2 matching 9 bases. The CDR3 length is 13 residues. From germline, CDR1 is SNHLY and CDR2 FYNNEI. With 6 bases clipped from V and 3 bases from J, the junction kept 3 bases outside the gene matches.

The chain is built from TRBV19 and TRBJ1-5; D is unclear. This CDR3 has 13 amino acids. V was pared by 3 bases and J by 9 bases, with 12 bases between. Germline V gives CDR1 LNHDA, CDR2 SQIVND (reference sequence). The DNA for the CDR3 is TGTGCCAGTAGTATGGGCAGTCTCGGGCCCCAGCATTTT. Encoded protein: CASSMGSLGPQHF.

The rearrangement joins TRBV6-5 to TRBJ2-7, with TRBD2 matching 7 bases. J lost 2 bases, V lost 2 bases, and 6 bases had no gene match. Per the germline V gene, CDR1 is MNHEY and CDR2 is SVGAGI. This CDR3 contains 15 residues. The chain's CDR3 is CASSYGREIPYEQYF. The CDR3 bases are TGTGCCAGCAGTTACGGGCGGGAGATCCCCTACGAGCAGTACTTC.

The chain carries TRBV10-3 and TRBJ2-7; no clear D gene. V was clipped by 2 bases and J by 0 bases, with 5 bases between them. From germline, CDR1 is ENHRY and CDR2 SYGVKD. The CDR3 runs 13 residues. The CDR3 sequence is CAISEGFSYEQYF. CDR3 nucleotide sequence: TGTGCCATCAGTGAGGGTTTCTCCTACGAGCAGTACTTC.

The chain links TRBV28 to TRBJ1-4; no firm D call. The CDR3 loop spans 18 amino acids. In germline, CDR1 is MDHEN, CDR2 SYDVKM. Trimming stripped 1 base from V and 0 bases from J, with 15 bases between. CDR3 bases: TGTGCCAGCAGTTTATCCCTCCTCCTGGTTGCAACTAATGAAAAACTGTTTTTT. Its translation: CASSLSLLLVATNEKLFF.

The chain is built from TRBV11-2 and TRBJ2-7; D may be TRBD2 (6 bases). Germline V CDR1 and CDR2: SGHAT, FQNNGV. Trimming took off 3 bases at V and 2 bases at J, with 14 bases between the two ends. There are 15 residues in the CDR3. CDR3 sequence reads: CASSFPGGLPYEQYF. DNA for the CDR3: TGTGCCAGCAGCTTCCCCGGGGGATTGCCCTACGAGCAGTACTTC.

The V and J genes are TRBV9 and TRBJ2-1; D might be TRBD1 (5 bases). Germline lookup yields CDR1 SGDLS and CDR2 YYNGEE. This CDR3 spans 15 amino acids. V was trimmed by 0 bases and J by 2 bases, leaving 9 bases between them. Written as DNA, the CDR3 is TGTGCCAGCAGCGTAGAGGGGCGGACCTACAATGAGCAGTTCTTC. It encodes CASSVEGRTYNEQFF.

The J gene is TRBJ2-5, the V gene TRBV27; D is undetermined. Germline V gene sequence: CDR1 MNHEY, CDR2 SMNVEV (reference sequence). The V end lost 2 bases, the J end lost 0 bases, and 4 bases lay between the germline ends. The CDR3 loop spans 13 amino acids. In DNA form, the CDR3 reads TGTGCCAGCAGTTTAAGGAACCAAGAGACCCAGTACTTC. This sequence encodes CASSLRNQETQYF.

This rearrangement joins TRBV5-6 to TRBJ2-7; D gene ambiguous. The CDR3 spans 13 residues. V gave up 0 bases and J gave up 2 bases, with 6 bases separating them. Germline CDR1 and CDR2: SGHDT and YYEEEE. In nucleotides, the CDR3 is TGTGCCAGCAGCTTGGGGGGTCCCTACGAGCAGTACTTC. Translated: CASSLGGPYEQYF.

The chain links TRBV7-9 to TRBJ2-1, with D possibly TRBD2 on 5 matching bases. V lost 3 bases and J lost 5, with 5 bases in between. In germline, CDR1 is SEHNR, CDR2 FQNEAQ (reference sequence). The CDR3 contains 12 residues. In nucleotides, the CDR3 is TGTGCCAGCAGCTTCGGGGACAATGAGCAGTTCTTC. Its protein product is CASSFGDNEQFF.

The chain carries TRBV7-2 and TRBJ2-3; the D gene could be TRBD1 or TRBD2 (6 bases each). CDR1 SGHTA and CDR2 FQGNSA come from the germline V gene. Trimming cost V 0 bases and J 9 bases, with 19 bases left between them. This CDR3 has 16 amino acids. The CDR3 region has the DNA TGTGCCAGCAGCTTAGCGGGACTGGGGACCGGGGGCACGCAGTATTTT. This sequence encodes CASSLAGLGTGGTQYF. The whole variable domain, filled in from reference TRBV7-2 and TRBJ2-3, reads GAGVSQSPSNKVTEKGKDVELRCDPISGHTALYWYRQSLGQGLEFLIYFQGNSAPDKSGLPSDRFSAERTGGSVSTLTIQRTQQEDSAVYLCASSLAGLGTGGTQYFGPGTRLTVL.

This chain connects TRBV9 to TRBJ2-1; the match to TRBD2 covers 15 bases. Losses at the gene ends were 0 bases for V and 4 bases for J; bases not matched to a gene: 5. This CDR3 has 18 residues. Germline CDR1 SGDLS, CDR2 YYNGEE. This chain's CDR3 is CASSVEGLAGGRYNEQFF. In nucleotides, the CDR3 is TGTGCCAGCAGCGTAGAGGGACTAGCGGGGGGAAGGTACAATGAGCAGTTCTTC.

The rearrangement joins TRBV28 to TRBJ2-7; no reliable D call. CDR3 size: 13 residues. Trimming left V 1 base short and J 3 bases short, with 7 bases between. Germline CDR1 reads MDHEN; CDR2 reads SYDVKM. CDR3 sequence (DNA): TGTGCCAGCAGTTTATCTCCGAACTACGAGCAGTACTTC. It yields the protein CASSLSPNYEQYF.

The chain carries TRBV19 and TRBJ2-1; maybe TRBD1 (5 bases). Trimming removed 3 bases from V and 7 bases from J, with 16 bases in between. Germline V gene lookup returns CDR1 LNHDA and CDR2 SQIVND (reference sequence). The CDR3 is 15 amino acids. CDR3 residues: CASSISDTSRNEQFF. The CDR3, as DNA: TGTGCCAGTAGTATCTCGGACACCTCACGGAATGAGCAGTTCTTC.

This chain joins TRBV7-6 and TRBJ1-1; TRBD1 is a possible D gene (6 bases). CDR1 is SGHVS, CDR2 FNYEAQ, per germline. The CDR3 runs to 13 residues. Trimming cost V 5 bases and J 6 bases, with 13 bases left between them. For the CDR3, the DNA is TGTGCCAGCAGCCTGGAGGGGGAGGCTGAAGCTTTCTTT. This gives the protein CASSLEGEAEAFF. The complete variable domain, with remaining parts taken from reference TRBV7-6 and TRBJ1-1, reads GAGVSQSPRYKVTKRGQDVALRCDPISGHVSLYWYRQALGQGPEFLTYFNYEAQQDKSGLPNDRFSAERPEGSISTLTIQRTEQRDSAMYRCASSLEGEAEAFFGQGTRLTVV.

This rearrangement joins TRBV10-3 to TRBJ2-6; the D gene could be TRBD1 or TRBD2 (5 bases each). Germline assignment: CDR1 ENHRY and CDR2 SYGVKD. CDR3 size: 15 residues. The germline V and J ends were trimmed by 2 bases and 0 bases, with 5 bases remaining between them. The CDR3 bases are TGTGCCATCAGTGAGGGGGGCTCTGGGGCCAACGTCCTGACTTTC. This codes for CAISEGGSGANVLTF.

J is TRBJ2-1 and V is TRBV14; 9 bases line up with TRBD2. The ends lost 4 bases at V and 6 bases at J; junction bases unmatched: 19. The CDR3 contains 19 residues. Germline CDR1 reads SGHDN; CDR2 reads FVKESK. DNA of the CDR3: TGTGCCAGCAGCCCCCCCACCCGGACTAGCGAGACGGAGATCAATGAGCAGTTCTTC. Its translation is CASSPPTRTSETEINEQFF.

The chain joins TRBV6-6 to TRBJ2-2; the D is unclear. The ends were cut back, 2 bases at V and 0 bases at J, with 4 bases in the middle. Germline V gives CDR1 MNHNY, CDR2 SVGAGI (reference sequence). The CDR3 length is 14 residues. CDR3 bases: TGTGCCAGCAGTTACAATCCGAACACCGGGGAGCTGTTTTTT. Translating it yields CASSYNPNTGELFF.

The chain has TRBV19 and TRBJ1-1; TRBD1 matches at 11 bases. Germline CDR1 LNHDA, CDR2 SQIVND (reference sequence). There are 13 residues in the CDR3. J was trimmed by 6 bases and V by 5 bases; bases with no gene match: 2. CDR3 coding DNA: TGTGCCAGTAGTCTGGGACAGGGGGCTGAAGCTTTCTTT. The encoded protein is CASSLGQGAEAFF.

The V call is TRBV5-6, the J call TRBJ1-1, with D unresolved. Germline V gives CDR1 SGHDT, CDR2 YYEEEE. Trimming stripped 2 bases from V and 2 bases from J, with 10 bases between. This CDR3 is built from 14 residues. CDR3 sequence: CASSFSGSNTEAFF. CDR3 bases: TGTGCCAGCAGCTTTTCTGGGAGTAACACTGAAGCTTTCTTT.

The chain has TRBV14 and TRBJ1-1; D might be TRBD1 (5 bases). Per germline, CDR1 SGHDN and CDR2 FVKESK. V was shortened by 2 bases and J by 2 bases, with 9 bases between the two germline ends. CDR3 length equals 14 residues. CDR3 amino acids: CASSQFGGNTEAFF. The CDR3 DNA is TGTGCCAGCAGCCAATTCGGGGGAAACACTGAAGCTTTCTTT.